The 20 T cell receptor beta chains below were found in one sample sequenced in a study of regulatory T cells in long-lasting Graves disease. Time point: newly diagnosed GD, antithyroid drugs for less than 3 months. Extracted RNA from PBMCs served as the source of the TCR library. According to the study, TCR beta libraries were built with iRepertoire HTBI primers and CDR3-region Arm-PCR. TCRdb used MiXCR to reprocess the multiplex PCR reads, holding one entry per CDR3 protein. The repertoire holds over 450,000 distinct CDR3 sequences, with about 12% as singletons. This same sample was also part of a study on T cells in Graves' hyperthyroidism and ophthalmopathy.

The specimen was peripheral blood mononuclear cells (PBMCs), collected at new diagnosis, from a patient treated with antithyroid drugs. Receptors were obtained from a woman in her thirties with Graves disease.

The table lists this clonotype with many counts. CDR3 sequence reads: CASSIMGSGELFF. The CDR3 coding sequence is TGTGCCAGTAGTATAATGGGCTCCGGGGAGCTGTTTTTT. This chain links TRBV19 with TRBJ2-2, with D uncertain. Trimming took 2 bases from V and 6 from J, leaving 7 bases between them. Per germline, CDR1 LNHDA and CDR2 SQIVND (reference sequence). This CDR3 contains 13 residues.

This clonotype was observed many times. This rearrangement joins TRBV27 to TRBJ1-1; the match to TRBD1 covers 9 bases. This CDR3 region has 14 residues. Germline loops: CDR1 MNHEY, CDR2 SMNVEV (reference sequence). V dropped 2 bases and J dropped 4; count of bases not matched to a gene: 2. CDR3 residues: CASSLGTGSTEAFF. The CDR3 region has the DNA TGTGCCAGCAGTTTAGGGACAGGGAGCACTGAAGCTTTCTTT.

This clonotype was counted many times. CDR3 region: CASSTGTGGASYEQYF. The CDR3 region has the DNA TGTGCCAGTAGTACCGGGACAGGGGGCGCTTCCTACGAGCAGTACTTC. This chain uses TRBV19 with TRBJ2-7; 12 bases are a match to TRBD1. The germline V gene has CDR1 LNHDA and CDR2 SQIVND (reference sequence). V lost 4 bases and J lost 1; bases outside the gene matches: 5. The CDR3 runs 16 residues.

Note on this clonotype: The CDR3 does not close with the conserved phenylalanine or tryptophan, likely indicating a read error. The J gene is TRBJ2-7, the V gene TRBV28, with D perhaps TRBD1 (6 bases). Germline CDR1 reads MDHEN; CDR2 reads SYDVKM. CDR3 length equals 11 residues. In DNA, the CDR3 is TGTAGGGTAGGGGGTGTCTACGAGCAGTACCTC. Its protein product is CRVGGVYEQYL.

This clonotype was seen a handful of times. V is TRBV5-4 and J is TRBJ2-5; D uncertain. Germline assignment: CDR1 SGHNT and CDR2 YYREEE (reference sequence). The CDR3 has 14 residues. Trimming stripped 5 bases from V and 2 bases from J, with 13 bases between. CDR3 coding DNA: TGTGCCAGCAGGGAGATTCCCCCACAAGAGACCCAGTACTTC. Its translation is CASREIPPQETQYF.

Concerning this clonotype: This clone may be a read error of a much larger clone one base away. The chain joins TRBV27 to TRBJ1-2, with D tentatively TRBD1 (6 bases). The CDR3 is 13 residues long. Per germline, CDR1 MNHEY and CDR2 SMNVEV (reference sequence). CDR3 sequence: CDSSLRQGFGYTF. CDR3 in DNA: TGTGACAGCAGTTTAAGGCAGGGGTTTGGCTACACCTTC.

In regard to this clonotype: At one boundary the junction diverges from the germline segment, which might be a read error. V is TRBV11-2 and J is TRBJ1-5; D may be TRBD1 (5 bases). Germline values: CDR1 SGHAT, CDR2 FQNNGV. CDR3 length: 16 amino acids. CDR3 nucleotide sequence: TGCGCCAGCAGCCAAGATTTAGACAGCCAGAATCAGCCCCAGCATTTT. Its protein product is CASSQDLDSQNQPQHF.

CDR3 nucleotide sequence: TGCGCCAGCAGCCCCGAACCGGACAGGGACACCGGGGAGCTGTTTTTT. Residues: CASSPEPDRDTGELFF. This rearrangement joins TRBV4-1 to TRBJ2-2; 8 bases agree with TRBD1. Germline values: CDR1 MGHRA, CDR2 YSYEKL. The CDR3 is made up of 16 amino acids. The V and J ends lost 4 bases and 3 bases, in that order; junction bases with no gene match: 7.

Ten or more counts support this clonotype. CDR3 amino acids: CASSFEGGDGNTIYF. The CDR3 DNA reads as TGTGCCAGCAGCTTTGAGGGGGGGGATGGAAACACCATATATTTT. The chain couples TRBV11-2 to TRBJ1-3; possibly TRBD1 for D (6 bases). Per germline, CDR1 SGHAT and CDR2 FQNNGV. Trimming pared 3 bases from V and 3 bases from J, leaving 12 bases between. The CDR3 has 15 residues. The full variable domain, completed using reference TRBV11-2 and TRBJ1-3, is EAGVAQSPRYKIIEKRQSVAFWCNPISGHATLYWYQQILGQGPKLLIQFQNNGVVDDSQLPKDRFSAERLKGVDSTLKIQPAKLEDSAVYLCASSFEGGDGNTIYFGEGSWLTVV.

In this sample, this clonotype turned up many times. The rearrangement uses TRBV10-3 and TRBJ1-3; D uncertain. The V gene lost 6 bases and the J gene lost 1 base, with 4 bases spanning the gap. This CDR3 contains 12 residues. Germline V lookup: CDR1 ENHRY, CDR2 SYGVKD. CDR3 in amino acids: CAISGSGNTIYF. The DNA of the CDR3 is TGTGCCATCAGCGGGTCTGGAAACACCATATATTTT.

The chain uses TRBV7-9 and TRBJ2-1; D remains ambiguous. Germline V gene lookup returns CDR1 SEHNR and CDR2 FQNEAQ (reference sequence). The CDR3 sequence is 14 residues long. The V and J ends lost 3 bases and 8 bases respectively, with 14 bases between them. The CDR3 nucleotides read TGTGCCAGCAGCTTCCTAACCACTGGGGATGAGCAGTTCTTC. This encodes CASSFLTTGDEQFF.

The chain links TRBV12-3 or TRBV12-4 to TRBJ2-1, with 10 bases matching TRBD2. The CDR3 is made up of 16 amino acids. V was clipped by 1 base and J by 5 bases; unmatched bases: 5. The CDR3 sequence is CASSLEASGGHNEQFF. The CDR3, as DNA: TGTGCCAGCAGTTTAGAAGCTAGCGGGGGCCACAATGAGCAGTTCTTC.

The CDR3 region is CASSHAPGLAGPEQFF. The CDR3, as DNA: TGCGCCAGCAGCCATGCGCCGGGACTAGCGGGACCAGAGCAGTTCTTC. This chain joins TRBV4-1 and TRBJ2-1; TRBD2 matches 13 bases. The CDR3 runs 16 residues. The J segment lost 10 bases and the V segment lost 3 bases, leaving 9 bases of the junction unmatched. The germline gives CDR1 MGHRA, CDR2 YSYEKL.

CDR3 coding DNA: TGCAGCGTTGAGGCGCATGCTAGCGGGGAGGAGACCCAGTACTTC. Protein: CSVEAHASGEETQYF. The chain employs TRBV29-1 and TRBJ2-5; 9 bases fit TRBD2. Germline lookup yields CDR1 SQVTM and CDR2 ANQGSEA. The CDR3 has 15 residues. V dropped 3 bases and J dropped 5; count of bases not matched to a gene: 10.

In this sample, this clonotype turned up many times. The chain links TRBV11-2 to TRBJ2-1, with TRBD2 matching 7 bases. Germline values: CDR1 SGHAT, CDR2 FQNNGV. Trimming removed 5 bases from V and 2 bases from J; junction bases left unmatched: 6. The CDR3 runs to 15 residues. In DNA, the CDR3 is TGTGCCAGCAGCGAGTCCGGGAGGCCCTACAATGAGCAGTTCTTC. Protein sequence: CASSESGRPYNEQFF.

The sample holds many counts of this clonotype. CDR3 coding DNA: TGTGCCAGCGGGACAGGGACGAGAGCTGAAGCTTTCTTT. It codes for CASGTGTRAEAFF. V is TRBV2 and J is TRBJ1-1; 9 bases are a match to TRBD1. The CDR3 spans 13 residues. The V and J ends lost 8 bases and 6 bases, in that order; junction bases with no gene match: 7. Germline V lookup: CDR1 SNHLY, CDR2 FYNNEI.

This clonotype was seen ten or more times. This chain uses TRBV7-8 with TRBJ1-1, with 8 bases matching TRBD1. With V trimmed by 3 bases and J by 9 bases, 6 bases remained unmatched. This CDR3 is 13 amino acids long. Germline CDR1 SGHVS, CDR2 FQNEAQ. The CDR3 DNA sequence: TGTGCCAGCAGCTTGCCAGGGGGCGGGAAAGCTTTCTTT. Its protein is CASSLPGGGKAFF. The variable domain in full, completed from reference TRBV7-8 and TRBJ1-1, reads GAGVSQSPRYKVAKRGQDVALRCDPISGHVSLFWYQQALGQGPEFLTYFQNEAQLDKSGLPSDRFFAERPEGSVSTLKIQRTQQEDSAVYLCASSLPGGGKAFFGQGTRLTVV.

In this sample, this clonotype turned up many times. The chain has TRBV7-2 and TRBJ1-5, with TRBD1 as a possible D gene (6 bases). V lost 4 bases and J lost 3, with 10 bases in between. The CDR3 is 14 amino acids. Germline CDR1 reads SGHTA; CDR2 reads FQGNSA. The CDR3 is CASSYYRDNQPQHF. DNA of the CDR3: TGTGCCAGCAGCTATTACAGGGACAATCAGCCCCAGCATTTT.

This clonotype was recorded at least ten times. This chain uses TRBV2 with TRBJ2-1, with D perhaps matching TRBD1 (6 bases). The ends were cut back, 6 bases at V and 5 bases at J, with 11 bases in the middle. Looked up from germline, CDR1 is SNHLY and CDR2 is FYNNEI. The CDR3 is 13 amino acids. CDR3: CASRRDNNNEQFF. Written as DNA, the CDR3 is TGTGCCAGCAGACGGGACAACAACAATGAGCAGTTCTTC.

The genes are TRBV29-1 and TRBJ1-2; D unresolved. Germline V gene sequence: CDR1 SQVTM, CDR2 ANQGSEA. The CDR3 has 12 amino acids. Trimming removed 5 bases at V and 3 bases at J, with 10 bases between. In nucleotides, the CDR3 is TGCAGCGTTAGACTAAACTACTATGGCTACACCTTC. It specifies CSVRLNYYGYTF.